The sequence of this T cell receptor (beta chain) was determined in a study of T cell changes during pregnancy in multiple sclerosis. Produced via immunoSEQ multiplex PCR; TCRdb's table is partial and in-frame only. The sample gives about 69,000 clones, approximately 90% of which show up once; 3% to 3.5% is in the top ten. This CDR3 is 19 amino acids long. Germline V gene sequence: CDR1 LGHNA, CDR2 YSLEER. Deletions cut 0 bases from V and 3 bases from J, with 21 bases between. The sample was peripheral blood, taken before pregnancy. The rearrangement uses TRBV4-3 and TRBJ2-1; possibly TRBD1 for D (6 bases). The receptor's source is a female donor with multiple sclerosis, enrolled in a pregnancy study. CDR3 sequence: CASSQDLGKRGRNYNEQFF. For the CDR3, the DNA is TGCGCCAGCAGCCAAGATTTAGGTAAAAGGGGGAGAAACTACAATGAGCAGTTCTTC.